Below, 14 T cell receptor beta chains from the same sample are listed, as sequenced in a study of identical twins (dated by TCRdb to the mid-2010s). Preparation of the library involved 5' RACE. The data were produced on an Illumina HiSeq 2000. Starting from the raw public reads, TCRdb applied fastp trimming at Q25, assembled clones with MiXCR and retained in-frame beta chains. One record per CDR3 amino acid sequence lists the most common genes and DNA. This sample lists about 490,000 distinct CDR3 sequences; approximately 16% were detected once. Roughly 0.46% of the sample rests with the top ten. In addition, the sample was reused for a study of yellow fever vaccine responses in identical twins.

Sequencing was carried out using CD4+ T cells sorted from blood. The receptors stem from a woman aged 18 to 35 in good health.

The chain has TRBV27 and TRBJ2-1, with D perhaps matching TRBD1 or TRBD2 (5 bases each). Trimming took off 5 bases at V and 7 bases at J, with 18 bases between the two ends. This CDR3 has 15 residues. Looked up from germline, CDR1 is MNHEY and CDR2 is SMNVEV (reference sequence). CDR3 in amino acids: CASSPLLPGRNEQFF. The CDR3 DNA follows: TGTGCCAGCAGTCCGCTTTTACCGGGGCGGAATGAGCAGTTCTTC.

This clonotype was seen many times. The V and J genes are TRBV4-2 and TRBJ2-7; tentatively, D is TRBD2 (5 bases). The V end lost 3 bases, the J end lost 0 bases, and 9 bases lay between the germline ends. This CDR3 region has 14 residues. Germline V gene lookup returns CDR1 LGHNA and CDR2 YNFKEQ. CDR3 amino acids: CASSQGASSYEQYF. The CDR3 DNA is TGTGCCAGCAGCCAGGGAGCGAGCTCCTACGAGCAGTACTTC.

This clonotype was counted between two and nine times. The chain carries TRBV12-3 or TRBV12-4 and TRBJ2-1; 10 bases fit TRBD2. The CDR3 has 17 residues. Unmatched junction bases numbered 11, after V lost 2 bases and J lost 7 bases. The DNA for the CDR3 is TGTGCCAGCAGTTTATATGGGGGGACTAGCGCCAATAATGAGCAGTTCTTC. Amino acids: CASSLYGGTSANNEQFF.

This clonotype was detected a few times. The chain joins TRBV2 to TRBJ2-7; D gene unclear. Trimming pared 3 bases from V and 3 bases from J, leaving 6 bases between. The CDR3 is made up of 12 amino acids. Per germline, CDR1 SNHLY and CDR2 FYNNEI. CDR3 sequence reads: CASSEGNYEQYV. The CDR3 nucleotides read TGTGCCAGCAGTGAGGGCAACTACGAGCAGTACGTC.

V and J are TRBV2 and TRBJ2-7; 7 bases map to TRBD1. Trimming cost V 6 bases and J 9 bases; bases outside gene matches: 11. Germline CDR1 reads SNHLY; CDR2 reads FYNNEI. There are 13 residues in the CDR3. The CDR3 DNA reads as TGTGCCAGCAGATATGGACAGGCGCTAGGGCAGTACGTC. It yields the protein CASRYGQALGQYV.

This clonotype was seen a handful of times. V and J are TRBV6-5 and TRBJ2-3; D remains ambiguous. Germline loops: CDR1 MNHEY, CDR2 SVGAGI. The CDR3 spans 16 residues. The V end was cut by 0 bases, the J end by 11 bases, with 21 bases between. CDR3 DNA: TGTGCCAGCAGTTACTCGATCTCCGAATCTTTGTTTAAGCAGTATTTT. It specifies CASSYSISESLFKQYF.

V and J are TRBV7-2 and TRBJ2-1, with TRBD2 as a possible D gene (6 bases). Germline V gene data show CDR1 as SGHTA and CDR2 as FQGNSA. Trimming took off 2 bases at V and 3 bases at J, with 11 bases between the two ends. The CDR3 covers 15 residues. Here the CDR3 reads CASSLWGEHYNEQFF. CDR3 bases: TGTGCCAGCAGCTTATGGGGGGAACACTACAATGAGCAGTTCTTC.

Only a few counts were recorded for this clonotype. The rearrangement links TRBV12-3 or TRBV12-4 to TRBJ2-7; D is unresolved. The CDR3 is 15 amino acids. The germline V and J ends were trimmed by 3 bases and 4 bases, with 16 bases remaining between them. DNA of the CDR3: TGTGCCAGCAGTTTTACCGGAAGGCCCCCTTACGAGCAGTACTTC. This codes for CASSFTGRPPYEQYF.

The chain links TRBV12-3 or TRBV12-4 to TRBJ2-1, with a possible D match to TRBD2 (5 bases). The CDR3 extends over 12 amino acids. Trimming took 7 bases from V and 6 from J, leaving 10 bases between them. CDR3 bases: TGTGCCAGCAAACTAGGTGTCAATGAGCAGTTCTTC. This gives the protein CASKLGVNEQFF.

This chain links TRBV7-9 with TRBJ1-5, with D tentatively TRBD1 (5 bases). The CDR3 has 15 residues. V dropped 0 bases and J dropped 7 bases, with 13 bases sitting between them. Germline CDR1 reads SEHNR; CDR2 reads FQNEAQ (reference sequence). The CDR3 is CASSLAGPGSQPQHF. Written as DNA, the CDR3 is TGTGCCAGCAGCTTAGCGGGCCCAGGGTCGCAGCCCCAGCATTTT.

This sequence joins TRBV7-2 and TRBJ2-3, with TRBD2 matching over 10 bases. The CDR3 runs 16 residues. With V trimmed by 4 bases and J by 5 bases, 9 bases remained unmatched. In germline, CDR1 is SGHTA, CDR2 FQGNSA. As DNA, the CDR3 is TGTGCCAGCAGCTCCCCTAGCGGGGGCCTAATAGATACGCAGTATTTT. Amino acids: CASSSPSGGLIDTQYF.

This chain joins TRBV20-1 and TRBJ2-5; D is perhaps TRBD2 (7 bases). The CDR3 contains 13 residues. Germline CDR1 is DFQATT and CDR2 is SNEGSKA (reference sequence). Trimming shortened V by 2 bases and J by 5 bases, and 12 bases separated the two germline ends. CDR3: CSARKGGWETQYF. The DNA of the CDR3 is TGCAGTGCTAGAAAGGGGGGGTGGGAGACCCAGTACTTC.

The chain links TRBV9 to TRBJ2-7, with D perhaps matching TRBD1 (5 bases). Per germline, CDR1 SGDLS and CDR2 YYNGEE. V shed 0 bases and J shed 3 bases, with 10 bases lying between them. CDR3 length equals 14 residues. The CDR3 reads CASSVGVTGYEQYF. In DNA form, the CDR3 reads TGTGCCAGCAGCGTAGGGGTCACAGGCTACGAGCAGTACTTC.

In its sample, this clonotype was seen a few times. This chain uses TRBV2 with TRBJ2-7, with TRBD1 matching over 7 bases. CDR1 is SNHLY, CDR2 FYNNEI, per germline. This CDR3 is 15 amino acids long. V shed 4 bases and J 4 bases; nucleotides not matched to a gene: 10. For the CDR3, the DNA is TGTGCCAGCAGTGTTGTGGACAGGCCAATTTACGAGCAGTACTTC. Translated, it gives CASSVVDRPIYEQYF.